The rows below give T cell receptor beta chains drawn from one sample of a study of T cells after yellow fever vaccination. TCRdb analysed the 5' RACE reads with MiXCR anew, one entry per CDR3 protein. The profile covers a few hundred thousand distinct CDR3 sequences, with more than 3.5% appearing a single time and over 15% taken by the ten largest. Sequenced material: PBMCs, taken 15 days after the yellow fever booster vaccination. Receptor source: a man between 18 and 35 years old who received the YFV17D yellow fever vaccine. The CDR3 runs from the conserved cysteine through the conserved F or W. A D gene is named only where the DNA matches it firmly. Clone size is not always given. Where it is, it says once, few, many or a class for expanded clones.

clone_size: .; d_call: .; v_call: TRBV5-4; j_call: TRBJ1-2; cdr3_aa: CASSFGAGYGYTF; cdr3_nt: TGTGCCAGCAGCTTTGGGGCCGGCTATGGCTACACCTTC
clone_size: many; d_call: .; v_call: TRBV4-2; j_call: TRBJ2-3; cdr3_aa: CASSPGIPSTDTQYF; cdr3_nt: TGTGCCAGCAGCCCCGGGATCCCGTCCACAGATACGCAGTATTTT
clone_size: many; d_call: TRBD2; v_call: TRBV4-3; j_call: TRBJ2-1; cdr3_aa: CASSQGLTSSNEQFF; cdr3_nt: TGCGCCAGCAGCCAAGGGTTGACTAGCTCCAATGAGCAGTTCTTC
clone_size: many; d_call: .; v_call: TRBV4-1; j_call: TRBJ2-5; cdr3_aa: CASRSGVGETQYF; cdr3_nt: TGCGCCAGCAGAAGCGGTGTCGGGGAGACCCAGTACTTC
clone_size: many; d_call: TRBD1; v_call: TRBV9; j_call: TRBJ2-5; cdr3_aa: CASSAEGTGSETQYF; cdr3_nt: TGTGCCAGCAGCGCAGAAGGGACAGGCTCTGAGACCCAGTACTTC
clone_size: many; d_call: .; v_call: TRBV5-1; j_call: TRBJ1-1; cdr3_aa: CASSLGSNTEAFF; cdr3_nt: TGCGCCAGCAGCTTGGGGAGCAACACTGAAGCTTTCTTT
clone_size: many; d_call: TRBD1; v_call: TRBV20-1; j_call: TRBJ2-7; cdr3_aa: CSARKQGGFYEQYF; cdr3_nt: TGCAGTGCTAGAAAACAGGGGGGTTTCTACGAGCAGTACTTC
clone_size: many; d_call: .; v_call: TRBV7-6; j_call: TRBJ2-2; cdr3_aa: CASSLRPGNTGELFF; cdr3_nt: TGTGCCAGCAGCTTAAGACCCGGGAACACCGGGGAGCTGTTTTTT
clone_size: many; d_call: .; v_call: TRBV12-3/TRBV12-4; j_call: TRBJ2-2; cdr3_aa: CASSFLTGELFF; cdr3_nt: TGTGCCAGCAGTTTCCTCACCGGGGAGCTGTTTTTT
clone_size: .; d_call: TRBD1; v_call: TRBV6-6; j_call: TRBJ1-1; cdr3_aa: CASRPTGGSTEAFF; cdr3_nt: TGTGCCAGCAGGCCCACAGGGGGGAGCACTGAAGCTTTCTTT
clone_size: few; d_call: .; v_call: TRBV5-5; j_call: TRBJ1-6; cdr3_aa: CASSFNLQDYSPLHF; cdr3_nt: TGTGCCAGCAGCTTCAATTTACAGGATTATTCACCCCTCCACTTT
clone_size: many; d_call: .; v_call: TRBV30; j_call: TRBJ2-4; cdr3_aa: CAWSVGQVQYF; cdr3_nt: TGTGCCTGGAGTGTCGGACAAGTTCAGTACTTC
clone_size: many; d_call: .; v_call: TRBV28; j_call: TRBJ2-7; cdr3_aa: CASSPGPGRTYEQYF; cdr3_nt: TGTGCCAGCAGTCCCGGGCCGGGAAGAACCTACGAGCAGTACTTC
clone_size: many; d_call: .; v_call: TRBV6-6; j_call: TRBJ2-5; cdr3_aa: CASSQTGRQETQYF; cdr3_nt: TGTGCCAGCTCTCAGACAGGTCGTCAAGAGACCCAGTACTTC
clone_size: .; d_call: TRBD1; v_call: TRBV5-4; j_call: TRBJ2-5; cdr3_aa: CASKGQDQETQYF; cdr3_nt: TGTGCCAGCAAAGGACAGGACCAAGAGACCCAGTACTTC
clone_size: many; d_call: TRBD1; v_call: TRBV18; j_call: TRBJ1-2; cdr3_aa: CASSQGQADYGYTF; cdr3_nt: TGTGCCAGCTCACAAGGACAGGCGGACTATGGCTACACCTTC
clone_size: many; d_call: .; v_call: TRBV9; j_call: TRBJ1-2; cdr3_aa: CASSVVGRYGYTF; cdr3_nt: TGTGCCAGCAGCGTAGTAGGCAGATATGGCTACACCTTC
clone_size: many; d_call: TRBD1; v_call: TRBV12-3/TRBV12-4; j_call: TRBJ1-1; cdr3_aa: CASSRPRQGVGNTEAFF; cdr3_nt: TGTGCCAGCAGTCGACCACGACAGGGGGTCGGGAACACTGAAGCTTTCTTT
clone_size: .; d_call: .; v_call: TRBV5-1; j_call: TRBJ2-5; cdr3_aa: CASSLGSISSQETQYF; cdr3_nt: TGCGCCAGCAGCTTGGGTAGTATAAGTTCCCAAGAGACCCAGTACTTC
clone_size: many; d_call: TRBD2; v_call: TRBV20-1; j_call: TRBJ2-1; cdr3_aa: CSARAVQRGPGYNEQFF; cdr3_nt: TGCAGTGCTAGGGCTGTACAGCGGGGGCCAGGTTACAATGAGCAGTTCTTC
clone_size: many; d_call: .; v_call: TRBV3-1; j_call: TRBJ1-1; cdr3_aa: CASSQGGGYNTEAFF; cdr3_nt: TGTGCCAGCAGCCAAGGTGGAGGTTACAACACTGAAGCTTTCTTT
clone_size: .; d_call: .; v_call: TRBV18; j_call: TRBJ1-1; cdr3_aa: CASSREPNTEAFF; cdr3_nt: TGTGCCAGCTCACGGGAGCCGAACACTGAAGCTTTCTTT
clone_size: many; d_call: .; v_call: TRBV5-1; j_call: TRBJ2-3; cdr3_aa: CASSLAWERSTDTQYF; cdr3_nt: TGCGCCAGCAGCTTGGCCTGGGAGAGAAGCACAGATACGCAGTATTTT
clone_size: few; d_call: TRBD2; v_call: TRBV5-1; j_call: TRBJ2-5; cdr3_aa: CASSLPRTSGGSQTQYF; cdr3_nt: TGCGCCAGCAGCCTCCCTCGGACTAGCGGGGGGTCCCAGACCCAGTACTTC
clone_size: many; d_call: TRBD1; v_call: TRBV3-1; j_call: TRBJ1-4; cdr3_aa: CASSQTRDSGLFF; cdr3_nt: TGTGCCAGCAGCCAAACCCGGGACAGCGGACTGTTTTTT
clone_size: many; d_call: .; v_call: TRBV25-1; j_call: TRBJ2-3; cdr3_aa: CASSEVGALTDTQYF; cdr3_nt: TGTGCCAGCAGTGAAGTGGGGGCACTTACAGATACGCAGTATTTT
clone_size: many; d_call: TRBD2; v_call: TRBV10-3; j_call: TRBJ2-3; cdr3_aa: CAIKKAGGPEDTQYF; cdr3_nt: TGTGCCATCAAGAAAGCGGGGGGGCCCGAAGATACGCAGTATTTT
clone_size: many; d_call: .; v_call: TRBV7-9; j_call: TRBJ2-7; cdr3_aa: CASSLVVGAVSEQYF; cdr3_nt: TGTGCCAGCAGCTTAGTCGTGGGGGCTGTCTCCGAGCAGTACTTC
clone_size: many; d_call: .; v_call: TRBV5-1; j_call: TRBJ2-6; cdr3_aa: CASTFNPGANVLTF; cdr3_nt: TGCGCCAGCACCTTTAATCCTGGGGCCAACGTCCTGACTTTC
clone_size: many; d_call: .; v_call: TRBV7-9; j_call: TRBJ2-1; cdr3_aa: CASSFAATSRGEQFF; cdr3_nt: TGTGCCAGCAGCTTTGCGGCTACTAGTAGAGGTGAGCAGTTCTTC
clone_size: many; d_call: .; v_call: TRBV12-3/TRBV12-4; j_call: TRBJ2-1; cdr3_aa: CASSFRGDAYNEQFF; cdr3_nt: TGTGCCAGCAGTTTTAGGGGGGACGCCTACAATGAGCAGTTCTTC
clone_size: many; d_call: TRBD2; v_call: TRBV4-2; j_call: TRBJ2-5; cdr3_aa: CASSQSSGGASETQYF; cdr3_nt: TGTGCCAGCAGCCAGTCTAGCGGGGGGGCCAGTGAGACCCAGTACTTC
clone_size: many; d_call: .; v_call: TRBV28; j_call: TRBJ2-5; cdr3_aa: CASGIRTYQETQYF; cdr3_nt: TGTGCCAGCGGTATCCGGACATACCAAGAGACCCAGTACTTC
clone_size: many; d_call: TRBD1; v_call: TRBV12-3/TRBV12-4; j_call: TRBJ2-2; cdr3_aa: CASRGTENTGELFF; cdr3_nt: TGTGCCAGCAGGGGGACAGAGAACACCGGGGAGCTGTTTTTT
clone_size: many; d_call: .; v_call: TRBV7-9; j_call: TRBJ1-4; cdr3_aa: CASSPGQGVAEKLFF; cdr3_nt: TGTGCCAGCAGCCCGGGGCAGGGTGTGGCTGAAAAACTGTTTTTT
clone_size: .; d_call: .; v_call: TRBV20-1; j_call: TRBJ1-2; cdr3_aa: CSARPSRTGTHGYTF; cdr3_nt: TGCAGTGCTAGACCCTCCCGTACAGGGACCCATGGCTACACCTTC
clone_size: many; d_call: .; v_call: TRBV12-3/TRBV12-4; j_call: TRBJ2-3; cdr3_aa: CASSFGSSGIDTQYF; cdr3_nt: TGTGCCAGCAGTTTTGGGTCATCAGGGATAGATACGCAGTATTTT
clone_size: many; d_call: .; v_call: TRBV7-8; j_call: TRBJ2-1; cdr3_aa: CASSLKRVSYNEQFF; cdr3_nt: TGTGCCAGCAGCTTAAAACGGGTCTCCTACAATGAGCAGTTCTTC
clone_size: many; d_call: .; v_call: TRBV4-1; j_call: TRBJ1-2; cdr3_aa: CASSQVQDAIYGYTF; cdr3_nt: TGCGCCAGCAGCCAAGTCCAGGATGCGATCTATGGCTACACCTTC
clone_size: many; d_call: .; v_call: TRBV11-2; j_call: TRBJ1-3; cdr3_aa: CASSLAPASGNTIYF; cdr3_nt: TGTGCCAGCAGCTTAGCTCCGGCCTCTGGAAACACCATATATTTT
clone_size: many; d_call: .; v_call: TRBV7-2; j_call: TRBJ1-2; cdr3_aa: CASSLDRAGYTF; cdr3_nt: TGTGCCAGCAGCTTAGACAGGGCTGGCTACACCTTC
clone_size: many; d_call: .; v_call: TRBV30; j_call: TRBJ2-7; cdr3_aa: CAWSYGGEQYF; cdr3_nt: TGTGCCTGGAGTTACGGTGGCGAGCAGTACTTC
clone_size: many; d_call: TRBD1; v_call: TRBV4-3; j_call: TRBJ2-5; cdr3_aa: CASSQEGQRQETQYF; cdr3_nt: TGCGCCAGCAGCCAAGAGGGACAGAGACAAGAGACCCAGTACTTC
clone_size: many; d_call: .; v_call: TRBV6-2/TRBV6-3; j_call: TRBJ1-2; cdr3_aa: CASSYSDAGIYGSGYTF; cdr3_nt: TGTGCCAGCAGTTACTCCGACGCAGGGATATATGGCTCCGGCTACACCTTC
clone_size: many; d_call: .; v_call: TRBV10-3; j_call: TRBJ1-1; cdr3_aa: CAIGRADTEAFF; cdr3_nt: TGTGCCATCGGCAGGGCGGACACTGAAGCTTTCTTT
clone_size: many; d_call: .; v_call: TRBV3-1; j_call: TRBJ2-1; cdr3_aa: CASSQEYLSNEQFF; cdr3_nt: TGTGCCAGCAGCCAAGAGTATCTGTCCAATGAGCAGTTCTTC
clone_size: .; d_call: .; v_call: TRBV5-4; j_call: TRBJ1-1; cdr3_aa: CASSPRTGRVDTEAFF; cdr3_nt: TGTGCCAGCAGTCCAAGGACCGGGCGAGTTGACACTGAAGCTTTCTTT
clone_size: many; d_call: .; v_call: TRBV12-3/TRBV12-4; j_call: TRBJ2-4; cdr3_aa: CASSFSFMGDIQYF; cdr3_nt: TGTGCCAGCAGTTTTAGTTTCATGGGGGACATTCAGTACTTC
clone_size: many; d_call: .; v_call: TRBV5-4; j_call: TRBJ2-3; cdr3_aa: CASSLAISSGSDTQYF; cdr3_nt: TGTGCCAGCAGCTTGGCCATAAGTAGCGGCTCAGATACGCAGTATTTT
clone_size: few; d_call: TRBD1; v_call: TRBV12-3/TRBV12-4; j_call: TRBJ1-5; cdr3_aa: CASSFRTGGSNQPQHF; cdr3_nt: TGTGCCAGCAGTTTCCGGACAGGGGGTAGCAATCAGCCCCAGCATTTT